This entry lists 23 T cell receptor beta chains sequenced from one sample in a study of T-cell memory formation after mild COVID-19. From the 5' RACE reads, TCRdb called clonotypes with MiXCR, one entry per CDR3 protein. The sample carries 400,000 or so distinct CDR3 sequences, about 19% recorded once. The sample taken for sequencing was PBMCs or a T cell subset sorted from them (not recorded which). The receptors were gathered from an adult woman who had mild COVID-19 (a few samples of this study predate the infection). Cell type and time point are not known.

V usage is TRBV4-2 and J usage is TRBJ2-3; no reliable D call. V was pared by 4 bases and J by 2 bases, with 16 bases between. Germline V lookup: CDR1 LGHNA, CDR2 YNFKEQ. There are 16 residues in the CDR3. The CDR3 region is CASSPSGEANTDTQYF. The CDR3 DNA is TGTGCCAGCAGCCCCTCTGGCGAGGCGAACACAGATACGCAGTATTTT.

The CDR3 DNA reads TGCAGTGCTCTGACTTCTCCGGACACTGAAGCTTTCTTT. Amino acid sequence: CSALTSPDTEAFF. The V and J genes are TRBV20-1 and TRBJ1-1, with D hard to call. The germline V gene has CDR1 DFQATT and CDR2 SNEGSKA (reference sequence). V was shortened by 5 bases and J by 3 bases, with 13 bases between the two germline ends. CDR3 length: 13 amino acids.

This chain links TRBV7-2 with TRBJ1-1; 9 nucleotides line up with TRBD1. V lost 5 bases and J lost 4; bases outside the gene matches: 11. CDR1 is SGHTA, CDR2 FQGNSA, per germline. The CDR3 consists of 16 residues. DNA of the CDR3: TGTGCCAGCAGCCGGTATTCAGGGACAGGGAGCACTGAAGCTTTCTTT. Its protein is CASSRYSGTGSTEAFF.

Written as DNA, the CDR3 is TGTGCCAGCAGCTTAGAGCGGCAGGGCTCCTACAATGAGCAGTTCTTC. It is translated as CASSLERQGSYNEQFF. The J gene is TRBJ2-1, the V gene TRBV11-3; tentative D call: TRBD1 (5 bases). The CDR3 consists of 16 residues. In germline, CDR1 is SGHNT, CDR2 YENEEA. Trimming stripped 0 bases from V and 0 bases from J, with 9 bases between. The variable domain in full, with the rest retrieved from reference TRBV11-3 and TRBJ2-1, is EAGVVQSPRYKIIEKKQPVAFWCNPISGHNTLYWYLQNLGQGPELLIRYENEEAVDDSQLPKDRFSAERLKGVDSTLKIQPAELGDSAVYLCASSLERQGSYNEQFFGPGTRLTVL.

V usage is TRBV21-1 and J usage is TRBJ2-5; the D segment call TRBD1 is taken from the table without a DNA check. TRBV21-1 is listed as a pseudogene. There are 16 residues in the CDR3. DNA for the CDR3: TGTGCCAGCAGCTTATCCGGGACAGGGGGGCCAGAGACCCAGTACTTC. Translation: CASSLSGTGGPETQYF.

This clonotype was recorded many times. The CDR3 loop reads CASSLDELAVEDFNEQFF. In DNA form, the CDR3 reads TGTGCCAGCAGCTTGGACGAACTAGCGGTCGAAGATTTCAATGAGCAGTTCTTC. The chain combines TRBV7-8 with TRBJ2-1; 8 bases fit TRBD2. V gave up 3 bases and J gave up 6 bases; unmatched junction bases: 16. Germline V CDR1 and CDR2: SGHVS, FQNEAQ. This CDR3 is built from 18 residues.

V and J are TRBV29-1 and TRBJ1-2; D may be TRBD1 (6 bases). V was cut by 2 bases and J by 4 bases, with 11 bases left in between. The CDR3 runs 13 residues. Germline CDR1 is SQVTM and CDR2 is ANQGSEA. CDR3 bases: TGCAGCGTTGAACACTCGGACAGCTATGGCTACACCTTC. It yields the protein CSVEHSDSYGYTF.

The rearrangement uses TRBV5-1 and TRBJ2-7, with D tentatively TRBD1 or TRBD2 (6 bases each). Trimming took 1 base from V and 3 from J, leaving 20 bases between them. The germline V gene has CDR1 SGHRS and CDR2 YFSETQ. The CDR3 contains 17 residues. In nucleotides, the CDR3 is TGCGCCAGCAGCTTGCGGTGGTCCGAGGGGGGACGCTACGAGCAGTACTTC. Translated: CASSLRWSEGGRYEQYF.

This clonotype came up many times. This sequence joins TRBV9 and TRBJ2-1; no clear D. V dropped 4 bases and J dropped 6 bases, with 17 bases sitting between them. Germline CDR1 is SGDLS and CDR2 is YYNGEE. The length of the CDR3 is 15 residues. CDR3 residues: CASSTNRVWVNEQFF. DNA for the CDR3: TGTGCCAGCAGCACCAATAGGGTGTGGGTCAATGAGCAGTTCTTC.

The table lists this clonotype with many counts. The chain combines TRBV12-3 or TRBV12-4 with TRBJ1-4; D is perhaps TRBD1 (5 bases). Trimming took 8 bases from V and 5 from J, leaving 15 bases between them. This CDR3 contains 14 residues. The CDR3 protein is CASVSGQVNEKLFF. The CDR3 bases are TGTGCCAGCGTCTCTGGACAAGTGAATGAAAAACTGTTTTTT.

V gene TRBV10-1 combines with J gene TRBJ2-3, with 14 bases matching TRBD2. The CDR3 runs to 20 residues. CDR1 is WNHNN and CDR2 is SYGVQD in the germline V gene (reference sequence). With 5 bases clipped from V and 1 base from J, the junction kept 14 bases outside the gene matches. The CDR3 protein is CASSPGLAGAVAVGTDTQYF. The DNA for the CDR3 is TGCGCCAGCAGTCCGGGACTAGCGGGAGCTGTCGCTGTTGGCACAGATACGCAGTATTTT.

The J gene is TRBJ2-3, the V gene TRBV10-3, with D possibly TRBD2 on 5 matching bases. This CDR3 is built from 14 residues. CDR1 is ENHRY and CDR2 is SYGVKD in the germline V gene. Between the trimmed V and J ends, which lost 0 bases and 5 bases, there was a span of 9 bases. The CDR3 coding sequence is TGTGCCATCAGTGAGTCGTGGGGAGTAGATACGCAGTATTTT. Encoded protein: CAISESWGVDTQYF.

This sequence joins TRBV6-2 or TRBV6-3 and TRBJ2-1; D perhaps matches TRBD1 (6 bases). V lost 8 bases, J lost 10 bases, and 15 bases lay in between. Germline V gene sequence: CDR1 MNHEY, CDR2 SVGEGT. CDR3 length equals 12 residues. The CDR3 nucleotides read TGTGCCAGCGCCCGCCCGACAGGAGAGCAGTTCTTC. This gives the protein CASARPTGEQFF.

The chain uses TRBV27 and TRBJ2-4; 9 nucleotides align to TRBD2. This CDR3 has 16 amino acids. The germline gives CDR1 MNHEY, CDR2 SMNVEV (reference sequence). With 3 bases clipped from V and 7 bases from J, the junction kept 10 bases outside the gene matches. The CDR3 reads CASSLLAGSPGNIQYF. The DNA of the CDR3 is TGTGCCAGCAGTTTGCTAGCGGGATCTCCTGGGAACATTCAGTACTTC.

This clonotype was seen more than once but under ten times. The genes are TRBV11-2 and TRBJ1-1, with D unclear. Germline lookup yields CDR1 SGHAT and CDR2 FQNNGV. This CDR3 comprises 14 residues. Trimming cost V 1 base and J 2 bases, with 8 bases left between them. For the CDR3, the DNA is TGTGCCAGCAGCTTAGTTCACATTAACACTGAAGCTTTCTTT. It codes for CASSLVHINTEAFF.

The V call is TRBV3-1, the J call TRBJ2-2, with 8 bases aligning to TRBD1. V lost 0 bases, J lost 5 bases, and 8 bases stayed unmatched. The CDR3 contains 17 residues. Germline lookup yields CDR1 LGHDT and CDR2 YNNKEL (reference sequence). As DNA, the CDR3 is TGTGCCAGCAGCCAAGAGGACAGGGCGGCGTCAACCGGGGAGCTGTTTTTT. Protein sequence: CASSQEDRAASTGELFF. The variable domain in full, completed from reference TRBV3-1 and TRBJ2-2, reads DTAVSQTPKYLVTQMGNDKSIKCEQNLGHDTMYWYKQDSKKFLKIMFSYNNKELIINETVPNRFSPKSPDKAHLNLHINSLELGDSAVYFCASSQEDRAASTGELFFGEGSRLTVL.

The chain is built from TRBV20-1 and TRBJ2-7; no definite D call. Trimming stripped 0 bases from V and 0 bases from J, with 18 bases between. The CDR3 has 17 residues. Germline CDR1 and CDR2: DFQATT and SNEGSKA (reference sequence). DNA of the CDR3: TGCAGTGCTAGAGATCTGCGAGTCGGGCCGATCTCCTACGAGCAGTACTTC. This gives the protein CSARDLRVGPISYEQYF.

This clonotype has more than one count but fewer than ten. The chain has TRBV6-5 and TRBJ1-1; possible D gene TRBD1, 6 bases. Germline V gives CDR1 MNHEY, CDR2 SVGAGI. The CDR3 consists of 11 residues. V was cut by 6 bases and J by 11 bases, with 13 bases left in between. Here the CDR3 reads CASRSTGWAFF. CDR3 DNA: TGTGCCAGCAGGAGCACAGGGTGGGCTTTCTTT.

This chain joins TRBV7-9 and TRBJ1-6; maybe TRBD1 (6 bases). Trimming took off 6 bases at V and 7 bases at J, with 10 bases between the two ends. The CDR3 runs 13 residues. Germline CDR1 reads SEHNR; CDR2 reads FQNEAQ (reference sequence). CDR3 region: CASRSQGNSPLHF. The CDR3 DNA reads TGTGCCAGCAGGTCCCAGGGGAATTCACCCCTCCACTTT.

This clonotype appeared a few times. V and J are TRBV7-2 and TRBJ1-6; 9 bases agree with TRBD1. The germline V gene encodes CDR1 SGHTA and CDR2 FQGNSA. Trimming at V came to 1 base and at J to 9 bases, leaving 7 bases not matched to a gene. The CDR3 has 16 residues. The DNA of the CDR3 is TGTGCCAGCAGCTTAGGGACAGGGGCTACGGCTTCACCCCTCCACTTT. Amino acid sequence: CASSLGTGATASPLHF.

V is TRBV7-2 and J is TRBJ1-2, with TRBD1 as a possible D gene (6 bases). This CDR3 comprises 14 residues. CDR1 is SGHTA, CDR2 FQGNSA, per germline. V shed 5 bases and J shed 3 bases, with 13 bases lying between them. CDR3 in amino acids: CASSPGGGDYGYTF. CDR3 nucleotide sequence: TGTGCCAGCAGCCCAGGAGGGGGGGACTATGGCTACACCTTC.

This clonotype was counted between two and nine times. V is TRBV24-1 and J is TRBJ2-5; D assignment may be TRBD1 or TRBD2 (6 bases each). The germline gives CDR1 KGHDR, CDR2 SFDVKD. Trimming removed 3 bases from V and 2 bases from J, with 9 bases in between. There are 14 residues in the CDR3. In DNA form, the CDR3 reads TGTGCCACCAGTGATAGGGGGGTACAAGAGACCCAGTACTTC. Its protein is CATSDRGVQETQYF.

This clonotype occurred a few times. V usage is TRBV18 and J usage is TRBJ1-4, with D uncertain. Germline V gene sequence: CDR1 KGHSH, CDR2 LQKENI. V gave up 1 base and J gave up 7 bases, with 10 bases separating them. The length of the CDR3 is 14 residues. CDR3 residues: CASSPRERSEKLFF. Here the CDR3 DNA reads TGTGCCAGCTCACCACGGGAGAGGAGTGAAAAACTGTTTTTT.